The 6 T cell receptor beta chains below come from one sample, sequenced in a study of CD8+ T cells in alopecia areata. RNA extraction and reverse transcription yielded cDNA as sequencing template. Sequenced by immunoSEQ multiplex PCR; TCRdb stores in-frame clones only, minus some. Of approximately 90,000 clones in the sample, around three quarters were seen once. Described treatment: oral pan-JAK inhibitor, 5-10 mg twice daily. The sample here was CD8+ T cells sorted from blood, taken at approximately week 45, from a patient treated with tofacitinib. The receptors were gathered from a human donor with alopecia areata.

The table lists this clone with a count of one. The V and J genes are TRBV7-8 and TRBJ2-5; D remains ambiguous. Germline CDR1 is SGHVS and CDR2 is FQNEAQ. Trimming took off 1 base at V and 5 bases at J, with 11 bases between the two ends. The CDR3 covers 14 residues. Here the CDR3 reads CASSLGIRGETQYF. CDR3 in DNA: TGTGCCAGCAGCTTAGGCATTCGTGGGGAGACCCAGTACTTC.

Remarks on this clone: The germline gene is not matched at one end of the junction; a read error may be the cause. This chain joins TRBV7-3 and TRBJ2-5; D not certain. CDR1 SGHTA and CDR2 FQGTGA come from the germline V gene. The CDR3 spans 15 residues. The CDR3 bases are TGCGCCAGCAGCCAAGTACTTGGCAGCCAAGAGACCCAGTACTTC. This translates into CASSQVLGSQETQYF.

The chain is built from TRBV27 and TRBJ1-1; D is ambiguous. V lost 5 bases, J lost 0 bases, and 10 bases lay in between. The CDR3 sequence is 14 residues long. CDR1 and CDR2 (germline): MNHEY, SMNVEV (reference sequence). DNA of the CDR3: TGTGCCAGCAGTCTTGCCGGGGTGAACACTGAAGCTTTCTTT. Protein sequence: CASSLAGVNTEAFF.

This clone was counted between two and nine times. The chain is built from TRBV19 and TRBJ1-5; unclear D gene. Germline CDR1 and CDR2: LNHDA and SQIVND (reference sequence). The CDR3 runs 12 residues. V was trimmed by 7 bases and J by 6 bases, leaving 10 bases between them. In DNA form, the CDR3 reads TGTGCCAGTACCCACGGGAGTCAGCCCCAGCATTTT. Encoded protein: CASTHGSQPQHF. Together with reference TRBV19 and TRBJ1-5, the CDR3 gives the full variable domain: DGGITQSPKYLFRKEGQNVTLSCEQNLNHDAMYWYRQDPGQGLRLIYYSQIVNDFQKGDIAEGYSVSREKKESFPLTVTSAQKNPTAFYLCASTHGSQPQHFGDGTRLSIL.

This clone has just a few counts. J is TRBJ2-7 and V is TRBV28; D is unresolved. Trimming left V 3 bases short and J 0 bases short, with 6 bases between. The CDR3 spans 13 residues. Germline CDR1 and CDR2: MDHEN and SYDVKM. The CDR3 DNA reads TGTGCCAGCAGTTTCGGGTCCTCCTACGAGCAGTACTTC. It codes for CASSFGSSYEQYF.

This clone occurred a few times. The chain is built from TRBV7-8 and TRBJ2-7, with 15 positions matching TRBD2. V shed 4 bases and J 1 base; nucleotides not matched to a gene: 11. CDR1 and CDR2 from the germline V gene are SGHVS and FQNEAQ. The CDR3 spans 19 residues. For the CDR3, the DNA is TGTGCCAGCAGCTCCCCCAGGGGGACTAGCGGGGGGTCGTCCTACGAGCAGTACTTC. This gives the protein CASSSPRGTSGGSSYEQYF.